Listed below are T cell receptor beta chains from one sample, sequenced in a study of shared clonotypes between healthy human individuals. Some clones are missing from TCRdb's copy, which holds only in-frame ones; the method was immunoSEQ multiplex PCR. The profile shows about 2.3 million clones, 90% to 95% of them singletons. Sample: naive CD4+ T cells from PBMCs. The source of these receptors is a man aged 18 to 29 in good health. Some clones in this sample may be carry-over from other donors' samples. CDR3s include the opening cysteine and the closing phenylalanine or tryptophan. D genes are given only for firm matches. Expanded clones get a size class; other rows say once, few or many, or leave the size out.

cdr3_nt: TGCAGCGTCCAGGAGGCAGCCATGGTGGGCGGCTACACCTTC; cdr3_aa: CSVQEAAMVGGYTF; d_call: .; j_call: TRBJ1-2; clone_size: .; v_call: TRBV29-1
cdr3_nt: TGTGCCAGCAGCTTAGGGGGCAGGTGGAACACTGAAGCTTTCTTT; cdr3_aa: CASSLGGRWNTEAFF; d_call: TRBD1; j_call: TRBJ1-1; clone_size: .; v_call: TRBV28
cdr3_nt: TGTGCCAGCAGCGTCGGCGGGGGGCGAGAAAAACTGTTTTTT; cdr3_aa: CASSVGGGREKLFF; d_call: .; j_call: TRBJ1-4; clone_size: .; v_call: TRBV7-2
cdr3_nt: TGTGCCAGCAGCAAGGACAGTAACACTGAAGCTTTCTTT; cdr3_aa: CASSKDSNTEAFF; d_call: .; j_call: TRBJ1-1; clone_size: once; v_call: TRBV9
cdr3_nt: TGCGCCAGCAGCCCCGCAGGGGGTTTTAAGAACTACGAGCAGTACTTC; cdr3_aa: CASSPAGGFKNYEQYF; d_call: TRBD1; j_call: TRBJ2-7; clone_size: .; v_call: TRBV5-1
cdr3_nt: TGCGCCAGCAGCTTCCAGATTAATTCACCCCTCCACTTT; cdr3_aa: CASSFQINSPLHF; d_call: .; j_call: TRBJ1-6; clone_size: .; v_call: TRBV5-1
cdr3_nt: TGTGCCAGTAGCTGGGCGACCGGGACAGGGAACACAGATACGCAGTATTTT; cdr3_aa: CASSWATGTGNTDTQYF; d_call: TRBD1; j_call: TRBJ2-3; clone_size: .; v_call: TRBV19
cdr3_nt: TGTGCCATCAGTGAGTCGAACATGGCACAACAAGAGACCCAGTACTTC; cdr3_aa: CAISESNMAQQETQYF; d_call: .; j_call: TRBJ2-5; clone_size: .; v_call: TRBV10-3
cdr3_nt: TGTGCCAGCACTGGGACAGGGTCCTACGAGCAGTACTTC; cdr3_aa: CASTGTGSYEQYF; d_call: TRBD1; j_call: TRBJ2-7; clone_size: .; v_call: TRBV28
cdr3_nt: TGCGCCAGCAGCTTGGAAGGGCAGCCCCAGCATTTT; cdr3_aa: CASSLEGQPQHF; d_call: .; j_call: TRBJ1-5; clone_size: once; v_call: TRBV5-1
cdr3_nt: TGCACCATAAAAGGGACTAGCCGCAGCACAGATACGCAGTATTTT; cdr3_aa: CTIKGTSRSTDTQYF; d_call: TRBD2; j_call: TRBJ2-3; clone_size: .; v_call: TRBV29-1
cdr3_nt: TGTGCCAGCAGCCTAGCGGGAGACTCCTACAATGAGCAGTTCTTC; cdr3_aa: CASSLAGDSYNEQFF; d_call: TRBD2; j_call: TRBJ2-1; clone_size: once; v_call: TRBV5-5
cdr3_nt: TGTGCCACCAGCAGAGATCAGGGACAGGGCACCTACGAGCAGTACTTC; cdr3_aa: CATSRDQGQGTYEQYF; d_call: TRBD1; j_call: TRBJ2-7; clone_size: .; v_call: TRBV15
cdr3_nt: TGTGCCAGCAGTTTATCTCCGGGTTTACGGGGTGAAAAACTGTTTTTT; cdr3_aa: CASSLSPGLRGEKLFF; d_call: .; j_call: TRBJ1-4; clone_size: .; v_call: TRBV28
cdr3_nt: TGCAGCGTTGAGGGGCCGGTAGCCAAAAACATTCAGTACTTC; cdr3_aa: CSVEGPVAKNIQYF; d_call: .; j_call: TRBJ2-4; clone_size: .; v_call: TRBV29-1
cdr3_nt: TGTGCCAGCAGTTCCGGGACCCCTCTCCACTTT; cdr3_aa: CASSSGTPLHF; d_call: .; j_call: TRBJ1-6; clone_size: .; v_call: TRBV6-6
cdr3_nt: TGTGCCAGCAGCTTCTCCGGGGGGGTCACAGATACGCAGTATTTT; cdr3_aa: CASSFSGGVTDTQYF; d_call: TRBD2; j_call: TRBJ2-3; clone_size: .; v_call: TRBV5-6
cdr3_nt: TGCAGCGGCAGACGACTCGGGAGCACAGATACGCAGTATTTT; cdr3_aa: CSGRRLGSTDTQYF; d_call: .; j_call: TRBJ2-3; clone_size: .; v_call: TRBV29-1
cdr3_nt: TGCAGCGGGATCAGCGGGAGGGCTAACAATGAGCAGTTCTTC; cdr3_aa: CSGISGRANNEQFF; d_call: TRBD2; j_call: TRBJ2-1; clone_size: .; v_call: TRBV29-1
cdr3_nt: TGCGCCAGCAGCTTGGGGACCACGGGCTACGAGCAGTACTTC; cdr3_aa: CASSLGTTGYEQYF; d_call: .; j_call: TRBJ2-7; clone_size: once; v_call: TRBV5-1
cdr3_nt: TGTGCCAGCAGCCAACGAGGTCCGGGGTCCTACAATGAGCAGTTCTTC; cdr3_aa: CASSQRGPGSYNEQFF; d_call: .; j_call: TRBJ2-1; clone_size: .; v_call: TRBV4-2
cdr3_nt: TGTGCCAGCAGTCCTTACCGTGACAGGAGAGACTATGGCTACACCTTC; cdr3_aa: CASSPYRDRRDYGYTF; d_call: .; j_call: TRBJ1-2; clone_size: .; v_call: TRBV28
cdr3_nt: TGTGCCAGCACGGCCAGGGAGAGTTACGAGCAGTACTTC; cdr3_aa: CASTARESYEQYF; d_call: .; j_call: TRBJ2-7; clone_size: .; v_call: TRBV6-1
cdr3_nt: TGTGCCAGCCGAAGACTAGCGGGGGGCTACGAGCAGTACTTC; cdr3_aa: CASRRLAGGYEQYF; d_call: TRBD2; j_call: TRBJ2-7; clone_size: .; v_call: TRBV28
cdr3_nt: TGTGCCAGCAGCATGGGACTAGCGGATGAGCAGTTCTTC; cdr3_aa: CASSMGLADEQFF; d_call: TRBD2; j_call: TRBJ2-1; clone_size: .; v_call: TRBV7-3
cdr3_nt: TGTGCCAGCAGCTTGAACGGGGGCAATCAGCCCCAGCATTTT; cdr3_aa: CASSLNGGNQPQHF; d_call: .; j_call: TRBJ1-5; clone_size: .; v_call: TRBV5-5
cdr3_nt: TGTGCCTGGAGTGTACCGGGGTTAACTGGAAACACCATATATTTT; cdr3_aa: CAWSVPGLTGNTIYF; d_call: .; j_call: TRBJ1-3; clone_size: .; v_call: TRBV30
cdr3_nt: TGCGCCAGCAGCTTGTTCTCAGCCGGCACAGATACGCAGTATTTT; cdr3_aa: CASSLFSAGTDTQYF; d_call: .; j_call: TRBJ2-3; clone_size: .; v_call: TRBV5-1
cdr3_nt: TGTGCCAGCAGTTTCGATGGCACAGGGCTTTCGGGCACTGAAGCTTTCTTT; cdr3_aa: CASSFDGTGLSGTEAFF; d_call: .; j_call: TRBJ1-1; clone_size: .; v_call: TRBV28
cdr3_nt: TGTGCCAGTAGTTCCAGCTGGGGACAGGCAGATACGCAGTATTTT; cdr3_aa: CASSSSWGQADTQYF; d_call: TRBD1; j_call: TRBJ2-3; clone_size: .; v_call: TRBV19